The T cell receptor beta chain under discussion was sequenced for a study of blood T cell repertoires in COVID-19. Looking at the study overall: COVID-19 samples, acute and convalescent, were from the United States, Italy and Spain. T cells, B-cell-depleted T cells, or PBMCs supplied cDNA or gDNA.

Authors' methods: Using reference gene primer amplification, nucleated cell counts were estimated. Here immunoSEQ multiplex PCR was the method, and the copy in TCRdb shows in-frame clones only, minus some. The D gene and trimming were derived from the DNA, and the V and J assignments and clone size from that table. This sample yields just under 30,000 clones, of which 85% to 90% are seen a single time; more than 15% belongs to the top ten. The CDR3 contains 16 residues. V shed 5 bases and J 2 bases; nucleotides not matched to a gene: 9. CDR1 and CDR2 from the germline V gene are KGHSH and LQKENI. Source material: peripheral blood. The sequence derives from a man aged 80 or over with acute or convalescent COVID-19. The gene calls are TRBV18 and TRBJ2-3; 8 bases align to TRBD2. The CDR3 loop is CASSSTSGLLTDTQYF. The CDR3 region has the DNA TGTGCCAGCTCATCTACTAGCGGTTTGCTCACAGATACGCAGTATTTT.